Below, 18 T cell receptor beta chains from the same sample are listed, as sequenced in a study of blood T cell repertoires in COVID-19. Libraries were prepared by immunoSEQ multiplex PCR; TCRdb keeps only in-frame clonotypes and omits some of them. The sample lists 45,000 to 60,000 clones, roughly 90% occurring once. Material for sequencing was peripheral blood. Receptors were obtained from a middle-aged man with acute or convalescent COVID-19.

This chain links TRBV5-1 with TRBJ2-2, with D maybe TRBD1 (6 bases). With 4 bases removed from V and 1 base from J, the gap between germline ends came to 14 bases. The length of the CDR3 is 16 residues. Germline V lookup: CDR1 SGHRS, CDR2 YFSETQ. The CDR3, as DNA: TGCGCCAGCAGCCTGCAGCCGGGACAGAACACCGGGGAGCTGTTTTTT. This codes for CASSLQPGQNTGELFF.

CDR3 DNA sequence: TGTGCCAGCAGTCAAGACAGGGACACTGAAGCTTTCTTT. Protein product: CASSQDRDTEAFF. The chain recombines TRBV28 with TRBJ1-1, with 7 nucleotides matching TRBD1. Per germline, CDR1 MDHEN and CDR2 SYDVKM. Losses at the gene ends were 5 bases for V and 3 bases for J; bases not matched to a gene: 3. The CDR3 is made up of 13 amino acids.

The chain is built from TRBV6-5 and TRBJ2-2; 7 bases align to TRBD1. Trimming removed 5 bases from V and 11 bases from J; junction bases left unmatched: 11. CDR1 is MNHEY and CDR2 is SVGAGI in the germline V gene. The CDR3 runs to 14 residues. The CDR3 sequence: CASSPTLTGAELFF. The CDR3 DNA reads TGTGCCAGCAGTCCCACTTTAACAGGGGCCGAGCTGTTTTTT.

The chain is built from TRBV7-9 and TRBJ2-7; 7 bases agree with TRBD1. The germline gives CDR1 SEHNR, CDR2 FQNEAQ (reference sequence). The CDR3 is 16 amino acids. V shed 5 bases and J 5 bases; nucleotides not matched to a gene: 15. The CDR3 DNA follows: TGTGCCAGCAGCATATACCCGAGACAGGGTGCCCACGAGCAGTACTTC. Amino acids: CASSIYPRQGAHEQYF.

The chain uses TRBV19 and TRBJ1-5, with 8 bases that match TRBD1. Germline-derived CDR1 and CDR2 are LNHDA and SQIVND (reference sequence). J lost 4 bases, V lost 0 bases, and 5 bases had no gene match. The CDR3 runs to 16 residues. The CDR3 protein is CASSIDGTGENQPQHF. As DNA, the CDR3 is TGTGCCAGTAGTATAGACGGGACAGGCGAGAATCAGCCCCAGCATTTT.

This rearrangement joins TRBV11-2 to TRBJ2-7; TRBD2 aligns across 7 bases. Germline values: CDR1 SGHAT, CDR2 FQNNGV. V lost 3 bases, J lost 0 bases, and 14 bases stayed unmatched. The CDR3 runs to 18 residues. CDR3 nucleotide sequence: TGTGCCAGCAGCTTCCAGGTGAGGACTAGGATCCTCTCCTACGAGCAGTACTTC. Its translation: CASSFQVRTRILSYEQYF.

V and J are TRBV2 and TRBJ1-5; weak D call: TRBD1 (6 bases). Germline V gives CDR1 SNHLY, CDR2 FYNNEI. Deletions cut 9 bases from V and 6 bases from J, with 18 bases between. This CDR3 contains 14 residues. The CDR3 here is CASRDTGITQPQHF. The CDR3 nucleotides read TGTGCCAGTCGGGACACTGGTATCACTCAGCCCCAGCATTTT.

This clone has only a few counts. This rearrangement joins TRBV5-1 to TRBJ2-7; D is undetermined. This CDR3 has 15 residues. Trimming removed 0 bases from V and 3 bases from J, with 13 bases in between. CDR1 SGHRS and CDR2 YFSETQ come from the germline V gene. The CDR3: CASSLVPGDVYEQYF. The CDR3 nucleotides are TGCGCCAGCAGCTTGGTTCCAGGCGACGTCTACGAGCAGTACTTC. Looking up the rest from reference TRBV5-1 and TRBJ2-7 gives the full variable domain: KAGVTQTPRYLIKTRGQQVTLSCSPISGHRSVSWYQQTPGQGLQFLFEYFSETQRNKGNFPGRFSGRQFSNSRSEMNVSTLELGDSALYLCASSLVPGDVYEQYFGPGTRLTVT.

The chain carries TRBV5-1 and TRBJ1-1; 8 bases match TRBD1. J lost 5 bases, V lost 5 bases, and 8 bases had no gene match. The CDR3 sequence is 14 residues long. The V gene's germline CDR1 is SGHRS and CDR2 YFSETQ. Written as DNA, the CDR3 is TGCGCCAGCAGTCTCGGACAGGGCAGGACTGAAGCTTTCTTT. Its translation is CASSLGQGRTEAFF. Full variable domain (remainder filled in from reference TRBV5-1 and TRBJ1-1): KAGVTQTPRYLIKTRGQQVTLSCSPISGHRSVSWYQQTPGQGLQFLFEYFSETQRNKGNFPGRFSGRQFSNSRSEMNVSTLELGDSALYLCASSLGQGRTEAFFGQGTRLTVV.

This sequence joins TRBV23-1 and TRBJ2-5, with D maybe TRBD2 (6 bases). TRBV23-1 is placed among ORFs of uncertain function. This CDR3 has 12 residues. V lost 8 bases and J lost 4, with 11 bases in between. The CDR3 here is CASQAGRETQYF. CDR3 sequence (DNA): TGCGCCAGCCAGGCGGGGAGAGAGACCCAGTACTTC.

J is TRBJ2-1 and V is TRBV4-3; the match to TRBD2 covers 11 bases. Trimming took 1 base from V and 4 from J; bases not matched to a gene: 9. The length of the CDR3 is 18 residues. Per the germline V gene, CDR1 is LGHNA and CDR2 is YSLEER. The DNA for the CDR3 is TGCGCCAGCAGCCAAGGTGTTAGCGGGAGGGGATTATACAATGAGCAGTTCTTC. It is translated as CASSQGVSGRGLYNEQFF.

The J gene is TRBJ1-3, the V gene TRBV10-3; TRBD1 aligns across 7 bases. The germline gives CDR1 ENHRY, CDR2 SYGVKD. Trimming cost V 10 bases and J 2 bases; bases outside gene matches: 8. CDR3 length: 14 amino acids. CDR3 region: CASGDRAAGNTIYF. The CDR3 nucleotides are TGTGCCAGCGGAGACAGGGCCGCTGGAAACACCATATATTTT.

This chain joins TRBV19 and TRBJ1-1, with TRBD1 matching over 10 bases. Germline lookup yields CDR1 LNHDA and CDR2 SQIVND (reference sequence). The CDR3 consists of 15 residues. After removal of 7 bases from V and 4 bases from J, the junction contained 9 bases not matched to a gene. The CDR3 sequence is CASTRQGASSTEAFF. The CDR3, as DNA: TGTGCCAGTACTAGACAGGGGGCAAGCAGCACTGAAGCTTTCTTT.

The count of this clone is one. The chain joins TRBV7-2 to TRBJ2-1; TRBD2 is a possible D gene (6 bases). CDR1 is SGHTA and CDR2 is FQGNSA in the germline V gene. The CDR3 covers 16 residues. Trimming shortened V by 2 bases and J by 4 bases, and 15 bases separated the two germline ends. CDR3 residues: CASSLTKTRGYNEQFF. Here the CDR3 DNA reads TGTGCCAGCAGCTTAACCAAGACTAGGGGTTACAATGAGCAGTTCTTC.

This clone was seen a handful of times. The chain joins TRBV27 to TRBJ2-7; TRBD1 might be the D (6 bases). Looked up from germline, CDR1 is MNHEY and CDR2 is SMNVEV (reference sequence). CDR3 length: 16 amino acids. Trimming shortened V by 6 bases and J by 2 bases, and 20 bases separated the two germline ends. CDR3 loop: CASSSLTRDKTYEQYF. The CDR3 region has the DNA TGTGCCAGCAGCTCCCTCACTCGGGACAAGACCTACGAGCAGTACTTC.

The CDR3 nucleotides read TGTGCCAGCTCACTCAGGGGAATAGAAGCTTCCTACGAGCAGTACTTC. This translates into CASSLRGIEASYEQYF. The V gene is TRBV18, the J gene TRBJ2-7, with a possible D match to TRBD1 (6 bases). V gave up 4 bases and J gave up 1 base, with 17 bases separating them. The V gene's germline CDR1 is KGHSH and CDR2 LQKENI. CDR3 size: 16 residues.

This clone was seen only once. The chain's CDR3 is CASSRLPGSYEQYF. In nucleotides, the CDR3 is TGTGCCAGTAGTAGGCTTCCCGGGTCCTACGAGCAGTACTTC. V is TRBV19 and J is TRBJ2-7; D gene unclear. The ends were cut back, 4 bases at V and 1 base at J, with 11 bases in the middle. This CDR3 spans 14 amino acids. Germline V CDR1 and CDR2: LNHDA, SQIVND (reference sequence).

This clone was picked up a small number of times. The rearrangement links TRBV5-4 to TRBJ2-7; TRBD2 aligns across 8 bases. V dropped 4 bases and J dropped 5; count of bases not matched to a gene: 11. Germline CDR1 reads SGHNT; CDR2 reads YYREEE (reference sequence). The CDR3 extends over 15 amino acids. CDR3 in amino acids: CASSTGLVISDEQYF. Here the CDR3 DNA reads TGTGCCAGCAGCACGGGACTAGTTATATCCGACGAGCAGTACTTC.